Listed here is a single T cell receptor (beta chain). Amplification yielded TCR beta CDR3 regions, with RNA transcripts as the source. Primed by the HTBI set, a first-round RT-PCR was run on the TCR CDR3. One entry per CDR3 protein results from TCRdb running MiXCR on the multiplex PCR reads. The sample consists of a few hundred thousand distinct CDR3 sequences, approximately 23% of them appearing once. Germline V gene data show CDR1 as SQVTM and CDR2 as ANQGSEA. The CDR3 contains 13 residues. V was cut by 3 bases and J by 5 bases, with 13 bases left in between. The data were taken from a study of T cells in Graves' hyperthyroidism and ophthalmopathy.

This sequence was found in a woman in her 70s with Graves' ophthalmopathy. This chain links TRBV29-1 with TRBJ2-5, with D uncertain. The sequenced material came from blood. CDR3 bases: TGCAGCGTTGACCAAATAGCTGGGGAGACCCAGTACTTC. Encoded protein: CSVDQIAGETQYF. Looking up the rest from reference TRBV29-1 and TRBJ2-5 gives the full variable domain: SAVISQKPSRDICQRGTSLTIQCQVDSQVTMMFWYRQQPGQSLTLIATANQGSEATYESGFVIDKFPISRPNLTFSTLTVSNMSPEDSSIYLCSVDQIAGETQYFGPGTRLLVL.